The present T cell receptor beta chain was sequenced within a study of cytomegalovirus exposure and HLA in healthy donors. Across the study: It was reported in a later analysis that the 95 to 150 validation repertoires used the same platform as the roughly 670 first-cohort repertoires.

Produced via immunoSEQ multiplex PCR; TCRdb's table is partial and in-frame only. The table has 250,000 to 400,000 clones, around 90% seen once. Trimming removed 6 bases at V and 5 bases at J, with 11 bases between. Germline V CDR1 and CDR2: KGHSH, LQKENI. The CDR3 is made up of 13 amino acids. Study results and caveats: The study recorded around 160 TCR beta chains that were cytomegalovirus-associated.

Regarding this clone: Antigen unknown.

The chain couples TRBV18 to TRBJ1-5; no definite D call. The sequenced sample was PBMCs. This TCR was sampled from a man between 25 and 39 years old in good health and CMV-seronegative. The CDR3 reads CASSGGVDQPQHF. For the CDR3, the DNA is TGTGCCAGCTCGGGAGGAGTTGATCAGCCCCAGCATTTT.